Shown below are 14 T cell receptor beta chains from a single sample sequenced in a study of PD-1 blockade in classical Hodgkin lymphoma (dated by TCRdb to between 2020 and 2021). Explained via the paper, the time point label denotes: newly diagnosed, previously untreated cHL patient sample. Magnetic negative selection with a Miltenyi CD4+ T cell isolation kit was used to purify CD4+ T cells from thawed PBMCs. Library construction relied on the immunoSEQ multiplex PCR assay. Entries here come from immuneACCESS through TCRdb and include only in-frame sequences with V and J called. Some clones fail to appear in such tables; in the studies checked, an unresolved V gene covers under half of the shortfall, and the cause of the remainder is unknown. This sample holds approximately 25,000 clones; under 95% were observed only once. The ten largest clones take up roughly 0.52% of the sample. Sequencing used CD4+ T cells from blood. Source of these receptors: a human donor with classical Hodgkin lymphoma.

DNA for the CDR3: TGCGCCAGCAGCTTGGCCCTTGGACAAGAGACCCAGTACTTC. As protein: CASSLALGQETQYF. The chain has TRBV5-1 and TRBJ2-5, with no clear D. V lost 0 bases, J lost 2 bases, and 8 bases lay in between. Germline lookup yields CDR1 SGHRS and CDR2 YFSETQ. The CDR3 covers 14 residues.

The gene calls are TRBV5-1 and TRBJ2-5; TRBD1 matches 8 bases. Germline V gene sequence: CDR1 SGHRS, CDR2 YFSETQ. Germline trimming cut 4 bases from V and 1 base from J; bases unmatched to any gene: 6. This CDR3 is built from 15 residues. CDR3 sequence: CASSGGTGFQETQYF. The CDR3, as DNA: TGCGCCAGCAGCGGCGGGACAGGATTCCAAGAGACCCAGTACTTC.

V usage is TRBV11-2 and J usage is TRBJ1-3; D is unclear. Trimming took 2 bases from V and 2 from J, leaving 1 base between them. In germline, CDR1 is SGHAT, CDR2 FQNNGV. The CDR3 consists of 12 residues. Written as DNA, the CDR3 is TGTGCCAGCAGCTTAACTGGAAACACCATATATTTT. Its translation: CASSLTGNTIYF.

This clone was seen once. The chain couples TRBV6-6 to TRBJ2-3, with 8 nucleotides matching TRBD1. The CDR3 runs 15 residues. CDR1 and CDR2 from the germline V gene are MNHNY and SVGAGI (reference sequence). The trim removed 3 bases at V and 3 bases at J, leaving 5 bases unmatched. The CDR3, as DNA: TGTGCCAGCAGTTATGGCAGGGGGCGGACAGATACGCAGTATTTT. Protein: CASSYGRGRTDTQYF.

The CDR3 region is CAGRLGTGDMNTEAFF. In nucleotides, the CDR3 is TGTGCCGGAAGACTTGGGACAGGGGATATGAACACTGAAGCTTTCTTT. The rearrangement joins TRBV6-6 to TRBJ1-1, with 10 bases identical to TRBD1. This CDR3 contains 16 residues. Germline lookup yields CDR1 MNHNY and CDR2 SVGAGI (reference sequence). V was clipped by 11 bases and J by 0 bases; unmatched bases: 12.

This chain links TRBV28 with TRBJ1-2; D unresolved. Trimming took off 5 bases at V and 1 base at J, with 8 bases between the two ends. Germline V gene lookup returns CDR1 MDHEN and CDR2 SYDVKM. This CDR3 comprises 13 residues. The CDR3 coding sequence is TGTGCCAGCAGTAAAAGTAATAACTATGGCTACACCTTC. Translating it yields CASSKSNNYGYTF.

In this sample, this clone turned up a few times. Here the CDR3 DNA reads TGTGCCAGCAATGAGAGCAATCAGCCCCAGCATTTT. Residues: CASNESNQPQHF. The chain uses TRBV9 and TRBJ1-5, with D uncertain. The length of the CDR3 is 12 residues. V lost 6 bases and J lost 1, with 5 bases in between. The germline V gene encodes CDR1 SGDLS and CDR2 YYNGEE.

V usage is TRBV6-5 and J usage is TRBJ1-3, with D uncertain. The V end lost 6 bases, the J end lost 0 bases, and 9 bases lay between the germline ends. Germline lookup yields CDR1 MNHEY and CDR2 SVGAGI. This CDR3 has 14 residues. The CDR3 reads CASSPDFSGNTIYF. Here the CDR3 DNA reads TGTGCCAGCAGCCCCGACTTCTCTGGAAACACCATATATTTT.

The chain's CDR3 is CASSLSGQGTGGYTF. The CDR3 region has the DNA TGTGCCAGCTCACTTTCGGGACAGGGAACGGGTGGCTACACCTTC. The chain links TRBV18 to TRBJ1-2; 9 bases are a match to TRBD1. Germline V gene sequence: CDR1 KGHSH, CDR2 LQKENI. J gave up 7 bases and V 4 bases, and 10 bases lay outside the gene matches. This CDR3 has 15 amino acids.

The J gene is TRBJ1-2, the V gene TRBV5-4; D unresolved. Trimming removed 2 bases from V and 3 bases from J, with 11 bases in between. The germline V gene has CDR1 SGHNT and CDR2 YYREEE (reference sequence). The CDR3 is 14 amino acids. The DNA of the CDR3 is TGTGCCAGCAGCTTTTTGTACAGCTACTATGGCTACACCTTC. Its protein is CASSFLYSYYGYTF.

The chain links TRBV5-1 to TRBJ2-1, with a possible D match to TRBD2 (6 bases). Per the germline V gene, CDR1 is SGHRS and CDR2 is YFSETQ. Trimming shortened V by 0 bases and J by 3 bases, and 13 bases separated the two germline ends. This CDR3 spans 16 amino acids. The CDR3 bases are TGCGCCAGCAGCTTGGCCCTTACCGGGGGCTACAATGAGCAGTTCTTC. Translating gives CASSLALTGGYNEQFF. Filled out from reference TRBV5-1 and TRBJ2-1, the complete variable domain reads KAGVTQTPRYLIKTRGQQVTLSCSPISGHRSVSWYQQTPGQGLQFLFEYFSETQRNKGNFPGRFSGRQFSNSRSEMNVSTLELGDSALYLCASSLALTGGYNEQFFGPGTRLTVL.

CDR3 protein: CASSVTGTSEQYF. CDR3 nucleotide sequence: TGTGCCAGCAGCGTAACAGGGACGAGCGAGCAGTACTTC. The chain recombines TRBV9 with TRBJ2-7, with D perhaps matching TRBD1 (6 bases). V lost 1 base and J 6 bases, leaving 11 bases between the germline ends. Germline loops: CDR1 SGDLS, CDR2 YYNGEE. This CDR3 has 13 amino acids.

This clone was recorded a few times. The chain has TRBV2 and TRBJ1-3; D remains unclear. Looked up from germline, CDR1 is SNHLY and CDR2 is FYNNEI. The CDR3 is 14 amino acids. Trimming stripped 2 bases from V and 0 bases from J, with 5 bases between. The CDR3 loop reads CASSEPGSGNTIYF. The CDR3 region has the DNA TGTGCCAGCAGTGAACCGGGCTCTGGAAACACCATATATTTT.

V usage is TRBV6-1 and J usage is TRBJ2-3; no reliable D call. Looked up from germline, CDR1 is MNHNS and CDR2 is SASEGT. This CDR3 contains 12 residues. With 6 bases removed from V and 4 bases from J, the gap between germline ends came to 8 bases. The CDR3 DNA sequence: TGTGCCAGCAGGGGGTGGCCAGATACGCAGTATTTT. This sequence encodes CASRGWPDTQYF.